This T cell receptor (beta chain) emerged from a study of blood T cell repertoires in COVID-19. Study details: Sample material is recorded as cDNA or gDNA derived from T cells, B-cell-depleted T cells, or PBMCs.

V lost 6 bases and J lost 8; bases outside the gene matches: 14. The CDR3 extends over 15 amino acids. Germline lookup yields CDR1 MNHEY and CDR2 SVGAGI. Per the study methods: Reference gene primer amplification in the assay estimated nucleated cell counts. Libraries were prepared by immunoSEQ multiplex PCR; TCRdb keeps only in-frame clonotypes and omits some of them. The D gene and trimming were derived from the DNA, and the V and J assignments and clone size from that table. The repertoire includes some 220,000 clones, around nine tenths of them detected once, and about 0.8% sits in the top ten. This clone was recorded once. Seattle's cohort entered during active infection and was followed longitudinally.

The chain employs TRBV6-5 and TRBJ1-2; 8 nucleotides line up with TRBD1. The sample taken for sequencing was peripheral blood. The receptor comes from a man in his thirties or forties with COVID-19, enrolled during active disease. The DNA for the CDR3 is TGTGCCAGCAGGGACAGGACAGGGTCGGAGGTGGGCTACACCTTC. Protein sequence: CASRDRTGSEVGYTF.